The 22 T cell receptor beta chains below all came from one sample that was sequenced in a study of Ad26.COV2.S vaccination and SARS-CoV-2 variants. Sequencing was performed with immunoSEQ multiplex PCR; in TCRdb, only in-frame clones are kept and a portion is missing. The table lists roughly 450,000 clones, approximately 90% of them singletons, with less than 15% in the top ten. Treatment reported: around 19 received Ad26.COV2.S at low or high dose, single or two shots; a few received placebo; per-sample allocation not given. The study sampled participants on day 63 after the first vaccine or placebo injection. The source was peripheral blood, collected in a trial of Ad26.COV2.S vaccine versus placebo. Every receptor here comes from a person aged 18-65 years who received the Ad26.COV2.S COVID-19 vaccine or a placebo.

The J gene is TRBJ2-7, the V gene TRBV7-9; 7 bases align to TRBD1. Trimming cost V 5 bases and J 0 bases; bases outside gene matches: 10. Germline values: CDR1 SEHNR, CDR2 FQNEAQ (reference sequence). The CDR3 totals 16 residues. CDR3: CASSRVLTGPSYEQYF. The CDR3 DNA follows: TGTGCCAGCAGCCGCGTGCTGACAGGGCCCTCCTACGAGCAGTACTTC.

The V and J genes are TRBV5-5 and TRBJ2-1; the match to TRBD2 covers 12 bases. After removal of 4 bases from V and 9 bases from J, the junction contained 11 bases not matched to a gene. Germline V gene data show CDR1 as SGHKS and CDR2 as YYEKEE (reference sequence). This CDR3 region has 16 residues. CDR3 sequence: CASSVTSGSGGREQFF. The CDR3 DNA follows: TGTGCCAGCAGCGTGACTAGCGGGAGCGGCGGCCGTGAGCAGTTCTTC.

This clone has just one count. The chain has TRBV4-3 and TRBJ2-2; D is unclear. This CDR3 spans 14 amino acids. Germline V gene sequence: CDR1 LGHNA, CDR2 YSLEER. The V end was cut by 4 bases, the J end by 8 bases, with 14 bases between. The CDR3: CASSLRQSAGELFF. DNA of the CDR3: TGCGCCAGCAGCCTCAGGCAATCGGCGGGGGAGCTGTTTTTT.

V and J are TRBV7-2 and TRBJ1-4; a weak D match, TRBD1 (5 bases). CDR1 is SGHTA, CDR2 FQGNSA, per germline. The V and J ends lost 3 bases and 7 bases respectively, with 18 bases between them. CDR3 size: 16 residues. CDR3 sequence (DNA): TGTGCCAGCAGCTTCTCGGACATCAGGAACGGTGAAAAACTGTTTTTT. Protein sequence: CASSFSDIRNGEKLFF. Based on the CDR3 plus reference TRBV7-2 and TRBJ1-4, the full variable domain is GAGVSQSPSNKVTEKGKDVELRCDPISGHTALYWYRQSLGQGLEFLIYFQGNSAPDKSGLPSDRFSAERTGGSVSTLTIQRTQQEDSAVYLCASSFSDIRNGEKLFFGSGTQLSVL.

This sequence joins TRBV2 and TRBJ1-1; the D gene is possibly TRBD1 (6 bases). V was trimmed by 3 bases and J by 8 bases, leaving 13 bases between them. The CDR3 length is 13 residues. Looked up from germline, CDR1 is SNHLY and CDR2 is FYNNEI. The CDR3 is CASSEDSLPEAFF. The DNA of the CDR3 is TGTGCCAGCAGTGAGGACAGCCTCCCAGAAGCTTTCTTT.

This clone showed up just a few times. The chain uses TRBV11-2 and TRBJ2-5; 9 bases match TRBD1. Germline trimming cut 0 bases from V and 2 bases from J; bases unmatched to any gene: 4. The CDR3 has 16 amino acids. The V gene's germline CDR1 is SGHAT and CDR2 FQNNGV. The CDR3 here is CASSLEGQGGQETQYF. Written as DNA, the CDR3 is TGTGCCAGCAGCTTAGAGGGACAGGGAGGACAAGAGACCCAGTACTTC.

The chain recombines TRBV29-1 with TRBJ2-3; no clear D gene. Looked up from germline, CDR1 is SQVTM and CDR2 is ANQGSEA. With 3 bases removed from V and 3 bases from J, the gap between germline ends came to 7 bases. The CDR3 extends over 12 amino acids. This CDR3 is CSVDLGTDTQYF. The CDR3 DNA sequence: TGCAGCGTTGATCTGGGAACAGATACGCAGTATTTT.

This clone was picked up one time. CDR3 coding DNA: TGTGCCACCAGTGAGGGCGGGAGAGGTTACGAGCAGTACTTC. Translated: CATSEGGRGYEQYF. The genes are TRBV24-1 and TRBJ2-7, with TRBD2 matching over 7 bases. The V gene end was trimmed by 4 bases and the J gene end by 4 bases; junction bases not matched to a gene: 6. This CDR3 region has 14 residues. The germline CDR1 and CDR2 sequences are KGHDR and SFDVKD.

This chain connects TRBV3-1 (or the pseudogene TRBV3-2) to TRBJ2-1; no clear D gene. The CDR3 has 12 residues. Germline lookup yields CDR1 LGHDT and CDR2 YNNKEL (reference sequence). The V and J ends lost 2 bases and 6 bases respectively, with 5 bases between them. This CDR3 reads CASSQNINEQFF. CDR3 coding DNA: TGTGCCAGCAGCCAAAACATCAATGAGCAGTTCTTC.

The chain carries TRBV28 and TRBJ1-4; D might be TRBD1 (6 bases). CDR1 and CDR2 (germline): MDHEN, SYDVKM. Trimming took off 7 bases at V and 0 bases at J, with 9 bases between the two ends. The CDR3 extends over 14 amino acids. This chain's CDR3 is CASTEGATNEKLFF. The CDR3, as DNA: TGTGCCAGCACGGAGGGGGCAACTAATGAAAAACTGTTTTTT.

The chain uses TRBV3-1 (or the pseudogene TRBV3-2) and TRBJ2-1, with 7 bases that match TRBD2. The CDR3 is 17 residues long. Germline-derived CDR1 and CDR2 are LGHDT and YNNKEL (reference sequence). Losses at the gene ends were 0 bases for V and 5 bases for J; bases not matched to a gene: 10. CDR3 protein: CASSQDLVAGQNNEQFF. The CDR3 DNA reads TGTGCCAGCAGCCAAGATCTCGTAGCGGGTCAAAACAATGAGCAGTTCTTC.

The chain couples TRBV6-1 to TRBJ1-1; weak D call: TRBD1 (6 bases). The CDR3 totals 15 residues. Germline V gene sequence: CDR1 MNHNS, CDR2 SASEGT. Trimming pared 2 bases from V and 0 bases from J, leaving 10 bases between. CDR3 nucleotide sequence: TGTGCCAGCAGTGAACCGGGACACTTGAACACTGAAGCTTTCTTT. Its translation: CASSEPGHLNTEAFF.

The chain is built from TRBV30 and TRBJ1-3, with D uncertain. This CDR3 is 17 amino acids long. Trimming left V 0 bases short and J 0 bases short, with 15 bases between. CDR1 GTSNPN and CDR2 SVGIG come from the germline V gene (reference sequence). CDR3 nucleotides: TGTGCCTGGAGTGTATCGGGGATTTGGCGCTCTGGAAACACCATATATTTT. Its protein is CAWSVSGIWRSGNTIYF.

The chain has TRBV6-6 and TRBJ2-7; D uncertain. V dropped 6 bases and J dropped 3 bases, with 12 bases sitting between them. CDR3 length equals 13 residues. Germline V gene sequence: CDR1 MNHNY, CDR2 SVGAGI (reference sequence). CDR3: CASRRQTYYEQYF. For the CDR3, the DNA is TGTGCCAGCAGACGGCAGACATACTACGAGCAGTACTTC.

The chain combines TRBV9 with TRBJ2-5; 9 nucleotides match TRBD1. CDR3 size: 16 residues. Per the germline V gene, CDR1 is SGDLS and CDR2 is YYNGEE. The V and J ends lost 3 bases and 2 bases, in that order; junction bases with no gene match: 8. CDR3 loop: CASSGAPGQGQETQYF. The CDR3 region has the DNA TGTGCCAGCAGCGGAGCACCAGGACAGGGGCAAGAGACCCAGTACTTC. Complete variable domain (other parts from reference TRBV9 and TRBJ2-5): DSGVTQTPKHLITATGQRVTLRCSPRSGDLSVYWYQQSLDQGLQFLIQYYNGEERAKGNILERFSAQQFPDLHSELNLSSLELGDSALYFCASSGAPGQGQETQYFGPGTRLLVL.

CDR3 residues: CASSQAQVRNSPLHF. In DNA, the CDR3 is TGTGCCAGCAGCCAAGCACAGGTTCGAAATTCACCCCTCCACTTT. The V and J genes are TRBV3-1 (or the pseudogene TRBV3-2) and TRBJ1-6, with D perhaps matching TRBD1 (5 bases). The CDR3 contains 15 residues. The germline gives CDR1 LGHDT, CDR2 YNNKEL (reference sequence). V dropped 1 base and J dropped 7 bases, with 11 bases sitting between them.

The rearrangement uses TRBV5-1 and TRBJ2-5; unclear D gene. The CDR3 covers 15 residues. Germline lookup yields CDR1 SGHRS and CDR2 YFSETQ. V shed 0 bases and J shed 1 base, with 10 bases lying between them. In nucleotides, the CDR3 is TGCGCCAGCAGCTTGGTAGGTTCAGGCCAAGAGACCCAGTACTTC. This translates into CASSLVGSGQETQYF.

The chain carries TRBV30 and TRBJ2-2; 15 positions agree with TRBD2. The ends lost 7 bases at V and 14 bases at J; junction bases unmatched: 11. The CDR3 spans 14 residues. Germline CDR1 reads GTSNPN; CDR2 reads SVGIG (reference sequence). The CDR3 loop is CAYRGTSGRSRLFF. The CDR3 region has the DNA TGTGCCTACAGAGGGACTAGCGGGAGGAGCAGACTGTTTTTT. The full variable domain, in which reference TRBV30 and TRBJ2-2 provide the parts outside the CDR3, is SQTIHQWPATLVQPVGSPLSLECTVEGTSNPNLYWYRQAAGRGLQLLFYSVGIGQISSEVPQNLSASRPQDRQFILSSKKLLLSDSGFYLCAYRGTSGRSRLFFGEGSRLTVL.

CDR3 in DNA: TGTGCCAGCAGCAAAGACCCTAGCTCCTACGAGCAGTACTTC. This codes for CASSKDPSSYEQYF. The chain joins TRBV21-1 to TRBJ2-7; no DNA check was done on the table's D call, TRBD2. TRBV21-1 is labeled a pseudogene. The CDR3 sequence is 14 residues long.

J is TRBJ2-5 and V is TRBV12-5; the match to TRBD2 covers 11 bases. Germline V gene lookup returns CDR1 LGHNT and CDR2 FRNRAP. The J segment lost 5 bases and the V segment lost 7 bases, leaving 12 bases of the junction unmatched. This CDR3 is 16 amino acids long. DNA for the CDR3: TGTGCTAGTGCGCTTATAGCGGGAGGGCCGGGGGAGACCCAGTACTTC. This encodes CASALIAGGPGETQYF.

CDR3 in amino acids: CASLPVVGGTHTEAFF. The CDR3 nucleotides are TGTGCCAGCCTCCCCGTCGTCGGGGGTACTCACACTGAAGCTTTCTTT. This chain connects TRBV7-2 to TRBJ1-1; D is perhaps TRBD1 (5 bases). This CDR3 comprises 16 residues. Per the germline V gene, CDR1 is SGHTA and CDR2 is FQGNSA. V lost 8 bases and J lost 3, with 22 bases in between.

The rearrangement uses TRBV2 and TRBJ1-5; D gene uncertain. Germline V lookup: CDR1 SNHLY, CDR2 FYNNEI. This CDR3 is built from 17 residues. Trimming took off 8 bases at V and 0 bases at J, with 20 bases between the two ends. The DNA of the CDR3 is TGTGCCAGCGGGGAGGGCCGGAGTTTCTATAGCAATCAGCCCCAGCATTTT. Translated, it gives CASGEGRSFYSNQPQHF. Complete variable domain (other parts from reference TRBV2 and TRBJ1-5): EPEVTQTPSHQVTQMGQEVILRCVPISNHLYFYWYRQILGQKVEFLVSFYNNEISEKSEIFDDQFSVERPDGSNFTLKIRSTKLEDSAMYFCASGEGRSFYSNQPQHFGDGTRLSIL.